These 27 T cell receptor beta chains came from one sample sequenced in a study of cytomegalovirus exposure and HLA in healthy donors. Primers for the PCR totalled 60 Vbeta and 13 Jbeta. The protocol was immunoSEQ multiplex PCR, while the TCRdb copy is restricted to in-frame clones and leaves out a portion. The table records 130,000 or so clones, 70% to 85% of them present only once. The sample was PBMCs. These TCRs come from a woman between 35 and 50 years old in good health and CMV-seronegative.

The rearrangement links TRBV7-9 to TRBJ2-1; a possible D gene is TRBD2 (6 bases). V lost 5 bases, J lost 9 bases, and 20 bases lay in between. Germline CDR1 is SEHNR and CDR2 is FQNEAQ (reference sequence). The CDR3 runs 15 residues. The CDR3 spells CASSPLGGLSGEQFF. The DNA for the CDR3 is TGTGCCAGCAGCCCATTAGGAGGGCTCAGCGGTGAGCAGTTCTTC.

The chain links TRBV30 to TRBJ1-1, with 10 bases matching TRBD1. J lost 5 bases, V lost 4 bases, and 4 bases had no gene match. Germline CDR1 is GTSNPN and CDR2 is SVGIG (reference sequence). The CDR3 covers 13 residues. This CDR3 is CAWTRTGGTEAFF. DNA for the CDR3: TGTGCCTGGACCCGGACAGGGGGAACTGAAGCTTTCTTT.

V is TRBV5-6 and J is TRBJ1-1, with 9 positions matching TRBD1. The J segment lost 1 base and the V segment lost 4 bases, leaving 5 bases of the junction unmatched. Germline-derived CDR1 and CDR2 are SGHDT and YYEEEE. This CDR3 region has 15 residues. The CDR3 here is CASSTPGQGNTEAFF. The CDR3, as DNA: TGTGCCAGCAGCACGCCGGGACAGGGGAACACTGAAGCTTTCTTT.

The rearrangement links TRBV28 to TRBJ1-5, with TRBD1 matching 10 bases. CDR3 length: 16 amino acids. Looked up from germline, CDR1 is MDHEN and CDR2 is SYDVKM. V gave up 5 bases and J gave up 0 bases; unmatched junction bases: 4. This CDR3 reads CASSPRTGGSNQPQHF. The CDR3 DNA is TGTGCCAGCAGTCCCAGGACAGGGGGTAGCAATCAGCCCCAGCATTTT.

The chain joins TRBV2 to TRBJ2-7, with TRBD1 matching 10 bases. There are 18 residues in the CDR3. Germline values: CDR1 SNHLY, CDR2 FYNNEI. Trimming removed 4 bases from V and 4 bases from J; junction bases left unmatched: 16. CDR3 in amino acids: CASSAGTGVRGGLYEQYF. Here the CDR3 DNA reads TGTGCCAGCAGTGCCGGGACAGGGGTGAGGGGGGGTCTGTACGAGCAGTACTTC.

The chain uses TRBV11-2 and TRBJ2-5; D possibly corresponds to TRBD1 (8 bases). Trimming took off 0 bases at V and 4 bases at J, with 21 bases between the two ends. The CDR3 has 18 amino acids. Germline CDR1 reads SGHAT; CDR2 reads FQNNGV. For the CDR3, the DNA is TGTGCCAGCAGCTTAGAATCCCGTTACAGGGGGAGGGGAGAGACCCAGTACTTC. Protein sequence: CASSLESRYRGRGETQYF.

V gene TRBV30 combines with J gene TRBJ2-3; maybe TRBD2 (6 bases). This CDR3 comprises 16 residues. V gave up 5 bases and J gave up 0 bases, with 18 bases separating them. Germline-derived CDR1 and CDR2 are GTSNPN and SVGIG (reference sequence). CDR3 residues: CAWGWTKPVSTDTQYF. In DNA, the CDR3 is TGTGCCTGGGGGTGGACTAAACCTGTCAGCACAGATACGCAGTATTTT.

The rearrangement uses TRBV28 and TRBJ2-5; 11 bases align to TRBD2. V shed 5 bases and J 1 base; nucleotides not matched to a gene: 3. The CDR3 sequence is 15 residues long. CDR1 and CDR2 (germline): MDHEN, SYDVKM. CDR3 sequence reads: CASSLGLAGQETQYF. The DNA of the CDR3 is TGTGCCAGCAGTCTCGGACTAGCGGGCCAAGAGACCCAGTACTTC.

This chain connects TRBV7-6 to TRBJ2-3; 10 nucleotides match TRBD2. CDR1 SGHVS and CDR2 FNYEAQ come from the germline V gene. With 5 bases clipped from V and 6 bases from J, the junction kept 8 bases outside the gene matches. The CDR3 consists of 15 residues. This CDR3 is CASSQTSGVYDTQYF. In DNA, the CDR3 is TGTGCCAGCAGCCAAACTAGCGGGGTTTACGATACGCAGTATTTT.

J is TRBJ1-2 and V is TRBV11-2; no clear D gene. CDR3 length: 14 amino acids. Trimming left V 6 bases short and J 6 bases short, with 17 bases between. The germline CDR1 and CDR2 sequences are SGHAT and FQNNGV. CDR3 loop: CASSSIRSPDGYTF. The CDR3 DNA follows: TGTGCCAGCAGTTCAATCCGGAGCCCCGATGGCTACACCTTC.

This rearrangement joins TRBV27 to TRBJ2-3; 12 bases fit TRBD2. The CDR3 is 17 residues long. Trimming took 5 bases from V and 2 from J; bases not matched to a gene: 8. Germline assignment: CDR1 MNHEY and CDR2 SMNVEV (reference sequence). In nucleotides, the CDR3 is TGTGCCAGCAGTCCGCTACCTAGCGGGAGGGCCACAGATACGCAGTATTTT. Translated, it gives CASSPLPSGRATDTQYF.

The rearrangement uses TRBV27 and TRBJ2-7; D remains unclear. Germline V CDR1 and CDR2: MNHEY, SMNVEV (reference sequence). The CDR3 totals 11 residues. V was cut by 6 bases and J by 2 bases, with 5 bases left in between. The CDR3 region is CASSHAYEQYF. CDR3 in DNA: TGTGCCAGCAGCCATGCCTACGAGCAGTACTTC.

The chain is built from TRBV7-8 and TRBJ2-5, with 7 bases identical to TRBD1. The CDR3 has 16 residues. Germline assignment: CDR1 SGHVS and CDR2 FQNEAQ. Unmatched junction bases numbered 9, after V lost 5 bases and J lost 0 bases. CDR3 bases: TGTGCCAGCAGCCCCCAGGGGACAGAGTACCAAGAGACCCAGTACTTC. Its translation: CASSPQGTEYQETQYF.

V usage is TRBV5-1 and J usage is TRBJ2-1, with D maybe TRBD2 (6 bases). V was clipped by 0 bases and J by 2 bases, with 12 bases between them. Germline CDR1 reads SGHRS; CDR2 reads YFSETQ. The CDR3 sequence is 16 residues long. CDR3 bases: TGCGCCAGCAGCTTGGGGGGGGTTGCGACCTACAATGAGCAGTTCTTC. Translating it yields CASSLGGVATYNEQFF.

This CDR3 is CASSQEVQVMYGYTF. CDR3 nucleotide sequence: TGCGCCAGCAGCCAAGAGGTACAAGTTATGTATGGCTACACCTTC. J is TRBJ1-2 and V is TRBV4-3; no definite D call. V gave up 0 bases and J gave up 5 bases, with 13 bases separating them. The CDR3 consists of 15 residues. CDR1 LGHNA and CDR2 YSLEER come from the germline V gene.

The sample holds a few counts of this clone. The chain is built from TRBV9 and TRBJ2-1; 7 bases agree with TRBD2. In germline, CDR1 is SGDLS, CDR2 YYNGEE. After removal of 0 bases from V and 9 bases from J, the junction contained 6 bases not matched to a gene. The CDR3 extends over 14 amino acids. The CDR3 nucleotides read TGTGCCAGCAGCGTAGCAGCGGGGCCGACTGAGCAGTTCTTC. Translated: CASSVAAGPTEQFF.

CDR3 DNA: TGTGCCAGCAGCTTAGCACTAGCTAGCACAGATACGCAGTATTTT. Translated: CASSLALASTDTQYF. This chain uses TRBV7-9 with TRBJ2-3, with a possible D match to TRBD2 (6 bases). The CDR3 totals 15 residues. The V gene lost 0 bases and the J gene lost 0 bases, with 7 bases spanning the gap. Germline V gene lookup returns CDR1 SEHNR and CDR2 FQNEAQ (reference sequence).

The gene calls are TRBV27 and TRBJ2-2; D is uncertain. This CDR3 comprises 11 residues. The V and J ends lost 7 bases and 2 bases respectively, with 2 bases between them. Germline loops: CDR1 MNHEY, CDR2 SMNVEV (reference sequence). In nucleotides, the CDR3 is TGTGCCAGCACAAACACCGGGGAGCTGTTTTTT. It yields the protein CASTNTGELFF.

The chain employs TRBV2 and TRBJ2-1, with no clear D. The CDR3 length is 14 residues. Between the trimmed V and J ends, which lost 4 bases and 0 bases, there was a span of 7 bases. Germline V gene lookup returns CDR1 SNHLY and CDR2 FYNNEI. The CDR3 protein is CASSARSSYNEQFF. CDR3 sequence (DNA): TGTGCCAGCAGTGCGAGAAGCTCCTACAATGAGCAGTTCTTC.

The sample holds one count of this clone. This chain uses TRBV5-4 with TRBJ2-5; 12 bases line up with TRBD2. CDR3 length equals 14 residues. From germline, CDR1 is SGHNT and CDR2 YYREEE (reference sequence). After removal of 5 bases from V and 4 bases from J, the junction contained 3 bases not matched to a gene. DNA of the CDR3: TGTGCCAGCAGACCGGGACTAGCGGGAGAGACCCAGTACTTC. The encoded protein is CASRPGLAGETQYF.

The rearrangement joins TRBV5-6 to TRBJ2-7; TRBD1 aligns across 8 bases. V was clipped by 3 bases and J by 11 bases; unmatched bases: 10. Germline CDR1 reads SGHDT; CDR2 reads YYEEEE. The CDR3 contains 13 residues. In nucleotides, the CDR3 is TGTGCCAGCAGCTGGGGGGTGCAGGGGGCTGAGTACTTC. It encodes CASSWGVQGAEYF.

This clone was counted between two and nine times. The V gene is TRBV4-1, the J gene TRBJ2-1; 14 bases align to TRBD2. Germline loops: CDR1 MGHRA, CDR2 YSYEKL. V shed 4 bases and J 7 bases; nucleotides not matched to a gene: 6. This CDR3 region has 16 residues. The CDR3: CASSLEGLAGVNEQFF. Here the CDR3 DNA reads TGCGCCAGCAGCCTAGAGGGACTAGCGGGAGTTAATGAGCAGTTCTTC.

The chain links TRBV6-5 to TRBJ2-7, with a possible D match to TRBD1 (6 bases). The germline V gene has CDR1 MNHEY and CDR2 SVGAGI. This CDR3 is built from 16 residues. The V gene lost 0 bases and the J gene lost 0 bases, with 12 bases spanning the gap. The CDR3 DNA is TGTGCCAGCAGTTACTCGACAGGTGAAAGCTCCTACGAGCAGTACTTC. Translating it yields CASSYSTGESSYEQYF.

Comments on this clone: The same CDR3 also results from other DNA sequences found in this sample. V is TRBV18 and J is TRBJ1-1; 9 nucleotides agree with TRBD1. Germline loops: CDR1 KGHSH, CDR2 LQKENI. This CDR3 comprises 13 residues. V lost 3 bases to trimming and J lost 4 bases; unmatched junction nucleotides: 0. The CDR3 loop reads CASSPDRGTEAFF. In nucleotides, the CDR3 is TGTGCCAGCTCACCGGACAGGGGCACTGAAGCTTTCTTT.

J is TRBJ2-7 and V is TRBV2; the D gene is possibly TRBD1 (8 bases). The CDR3 length is 12 residues. The V end was cut by 7 bases, the J end by 5 bases, with 12 bases between. CDR1 is SNHLY, CDR2 FYNNEI, per germline. CDR3 sequence (DNA): TGTGCCAGCAACAGGGGGGGGAACGAGCAGTACTTC. This gives the protein CASNRGGNEQYF.

The rearrangement joins TRBV28 to TRBJ1-1, with D possibly matching TRBD1 (5 bases). CDR3 length: 14 amino acids. The V and J ends lost 7 bases and 0 bases respectively, with 12 bases between them. The germline gives CDR1 MDHEN, CDR2 SYDVKM. DNA of the CDR3: TGTGCCAGCAAAAAGACAGTCATGAACACTGAAGCTTTCTTT. This gives the protein CASKKTVMNTEAFF.

The V and J genes are TRBV28 and TRBJ2-7; a possible D gene is TRBD2 (6 bases). Trimming stripped 5 bases from V and 4 bases from J, with 18 bases between. Germline loops: CDR1 MDHEN, CDR2 SYDVKM. This CDR3 has 15 amino acids. The CDR3 sequence is CASSLLATLSYEQYF. The CDR3 nucleotides are TGTGCCAGCAGTCTGCTAGCGACCCTTAGTTACGAGCAGTACTTC.